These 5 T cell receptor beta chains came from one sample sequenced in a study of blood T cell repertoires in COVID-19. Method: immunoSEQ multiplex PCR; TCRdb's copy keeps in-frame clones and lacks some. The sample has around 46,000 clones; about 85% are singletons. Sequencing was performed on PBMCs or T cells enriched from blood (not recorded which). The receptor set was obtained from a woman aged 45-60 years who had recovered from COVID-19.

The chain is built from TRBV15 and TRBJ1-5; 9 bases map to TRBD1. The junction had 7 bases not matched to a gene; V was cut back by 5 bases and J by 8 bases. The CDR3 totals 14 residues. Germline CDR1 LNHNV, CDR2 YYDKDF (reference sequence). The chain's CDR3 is CATSSRQGVKPQHF. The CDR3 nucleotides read TGTGCCACCAGCTCCCGACAGGGGGTTAAGCCCCAGCATTTT.

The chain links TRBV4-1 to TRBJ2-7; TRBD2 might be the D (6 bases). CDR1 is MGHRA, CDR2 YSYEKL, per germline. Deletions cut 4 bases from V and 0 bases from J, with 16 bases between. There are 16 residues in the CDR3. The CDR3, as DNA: TGCGCCAGCAGCCTTCGACACGGGGGAAGCTCCTACGAGCAGTACTTC. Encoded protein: CASSLRHGGSSYEQYF.

The chain's CDR3 is CALAGGSQPQHF. CDR3 nucleotides: TGTGCGCTAGCCGGGGGGAGTCAGCCCCAGCATTTT. This chain connects TRBV28 to TRBJ1-5; D may be TRBD1 (5 bases). CDR1 and CDR2 from the germline V gene are MDHEN and SYDVKM. The CDR3 length is 12 residues.

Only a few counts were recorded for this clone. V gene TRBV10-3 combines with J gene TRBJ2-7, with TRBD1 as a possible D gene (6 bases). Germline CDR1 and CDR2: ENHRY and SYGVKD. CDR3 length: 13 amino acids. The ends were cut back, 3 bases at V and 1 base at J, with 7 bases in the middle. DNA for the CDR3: TGTGCCATCAGTGAAACAGGGTCCTACGAGCAGTACTTC. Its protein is CAISETGSYEQYF.

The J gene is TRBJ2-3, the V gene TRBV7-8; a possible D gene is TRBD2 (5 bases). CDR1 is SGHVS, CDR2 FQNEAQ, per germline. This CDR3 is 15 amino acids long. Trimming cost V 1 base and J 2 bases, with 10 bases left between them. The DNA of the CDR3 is TGTGCCAGCAGCTTAGTGGGCGGGTACACAGATACGCAGTATTTT. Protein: CASSLVGGYTDTQYF.